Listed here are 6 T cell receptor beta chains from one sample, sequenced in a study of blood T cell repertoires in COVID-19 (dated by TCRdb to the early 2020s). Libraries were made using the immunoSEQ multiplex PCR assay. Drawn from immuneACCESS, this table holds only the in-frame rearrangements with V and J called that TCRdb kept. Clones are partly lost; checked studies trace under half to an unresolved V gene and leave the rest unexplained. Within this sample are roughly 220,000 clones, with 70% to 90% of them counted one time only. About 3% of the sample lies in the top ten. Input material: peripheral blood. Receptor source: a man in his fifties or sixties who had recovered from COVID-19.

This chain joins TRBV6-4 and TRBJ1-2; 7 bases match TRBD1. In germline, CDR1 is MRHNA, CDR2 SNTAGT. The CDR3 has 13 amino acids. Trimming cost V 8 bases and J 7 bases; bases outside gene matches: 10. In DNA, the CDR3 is TGTGCCAGCCCTCCTTGGACAGGTTTTGGCTACACCTTC. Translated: CASPPWTGFGYTF.

CDR3 amino acids: CASHIGGRLYNEQFF. In DNA form, the CDR3 reads TGTGCCAGCCATATCGGGGGGAGGCTCTACAATGAGCAGTTCTTC. The rearrangement joins TRBV27 to TRBJ2-1, with 7 bases that match TRBD2. Trimming cost V 8 bases and J 3 bases; bases outside gene matches: 10. CDR3 length: 15 amino acids. Germline lookup yields CDR1 MNHEY and CDR2 SMNVEV (reference sequence).

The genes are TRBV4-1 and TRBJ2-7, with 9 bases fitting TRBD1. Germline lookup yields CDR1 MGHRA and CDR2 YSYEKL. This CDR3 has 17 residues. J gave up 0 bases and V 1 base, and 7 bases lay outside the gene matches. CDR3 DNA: TGCGCCAGCAGCCAAGCGGTGGGGACAGGGCTCTCCTACGAGCAGTACTTC. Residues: CASSQAVGTGLSYEQYF.

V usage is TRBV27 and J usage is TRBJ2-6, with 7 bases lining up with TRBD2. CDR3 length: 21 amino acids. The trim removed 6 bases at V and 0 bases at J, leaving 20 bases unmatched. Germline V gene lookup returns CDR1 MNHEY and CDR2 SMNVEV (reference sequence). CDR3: CASRSSGRGRNSNSGANVLTF. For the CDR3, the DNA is TGTGCCAGCAGAAGCTCAGGTCGCGGGAGAAATTCGAACTCTGGGGCCAACGTCCTGACTTTC.

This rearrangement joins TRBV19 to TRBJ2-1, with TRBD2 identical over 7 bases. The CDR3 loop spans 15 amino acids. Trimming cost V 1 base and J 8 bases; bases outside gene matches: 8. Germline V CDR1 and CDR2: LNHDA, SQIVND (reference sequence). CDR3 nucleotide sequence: TGTGCCAGTAGTATAGTAGGGAGGGCCTTCGATGAGCAGTTCTTC. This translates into CASSIVGRAFDEQFF.

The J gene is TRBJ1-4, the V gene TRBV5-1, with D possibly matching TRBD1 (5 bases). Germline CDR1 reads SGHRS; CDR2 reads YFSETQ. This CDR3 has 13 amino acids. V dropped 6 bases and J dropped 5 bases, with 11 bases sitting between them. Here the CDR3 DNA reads TGCGCCAGCAAGACAGTATACAATGAAAAACTGTTTTTT. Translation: CASKTVYNEKLFF.